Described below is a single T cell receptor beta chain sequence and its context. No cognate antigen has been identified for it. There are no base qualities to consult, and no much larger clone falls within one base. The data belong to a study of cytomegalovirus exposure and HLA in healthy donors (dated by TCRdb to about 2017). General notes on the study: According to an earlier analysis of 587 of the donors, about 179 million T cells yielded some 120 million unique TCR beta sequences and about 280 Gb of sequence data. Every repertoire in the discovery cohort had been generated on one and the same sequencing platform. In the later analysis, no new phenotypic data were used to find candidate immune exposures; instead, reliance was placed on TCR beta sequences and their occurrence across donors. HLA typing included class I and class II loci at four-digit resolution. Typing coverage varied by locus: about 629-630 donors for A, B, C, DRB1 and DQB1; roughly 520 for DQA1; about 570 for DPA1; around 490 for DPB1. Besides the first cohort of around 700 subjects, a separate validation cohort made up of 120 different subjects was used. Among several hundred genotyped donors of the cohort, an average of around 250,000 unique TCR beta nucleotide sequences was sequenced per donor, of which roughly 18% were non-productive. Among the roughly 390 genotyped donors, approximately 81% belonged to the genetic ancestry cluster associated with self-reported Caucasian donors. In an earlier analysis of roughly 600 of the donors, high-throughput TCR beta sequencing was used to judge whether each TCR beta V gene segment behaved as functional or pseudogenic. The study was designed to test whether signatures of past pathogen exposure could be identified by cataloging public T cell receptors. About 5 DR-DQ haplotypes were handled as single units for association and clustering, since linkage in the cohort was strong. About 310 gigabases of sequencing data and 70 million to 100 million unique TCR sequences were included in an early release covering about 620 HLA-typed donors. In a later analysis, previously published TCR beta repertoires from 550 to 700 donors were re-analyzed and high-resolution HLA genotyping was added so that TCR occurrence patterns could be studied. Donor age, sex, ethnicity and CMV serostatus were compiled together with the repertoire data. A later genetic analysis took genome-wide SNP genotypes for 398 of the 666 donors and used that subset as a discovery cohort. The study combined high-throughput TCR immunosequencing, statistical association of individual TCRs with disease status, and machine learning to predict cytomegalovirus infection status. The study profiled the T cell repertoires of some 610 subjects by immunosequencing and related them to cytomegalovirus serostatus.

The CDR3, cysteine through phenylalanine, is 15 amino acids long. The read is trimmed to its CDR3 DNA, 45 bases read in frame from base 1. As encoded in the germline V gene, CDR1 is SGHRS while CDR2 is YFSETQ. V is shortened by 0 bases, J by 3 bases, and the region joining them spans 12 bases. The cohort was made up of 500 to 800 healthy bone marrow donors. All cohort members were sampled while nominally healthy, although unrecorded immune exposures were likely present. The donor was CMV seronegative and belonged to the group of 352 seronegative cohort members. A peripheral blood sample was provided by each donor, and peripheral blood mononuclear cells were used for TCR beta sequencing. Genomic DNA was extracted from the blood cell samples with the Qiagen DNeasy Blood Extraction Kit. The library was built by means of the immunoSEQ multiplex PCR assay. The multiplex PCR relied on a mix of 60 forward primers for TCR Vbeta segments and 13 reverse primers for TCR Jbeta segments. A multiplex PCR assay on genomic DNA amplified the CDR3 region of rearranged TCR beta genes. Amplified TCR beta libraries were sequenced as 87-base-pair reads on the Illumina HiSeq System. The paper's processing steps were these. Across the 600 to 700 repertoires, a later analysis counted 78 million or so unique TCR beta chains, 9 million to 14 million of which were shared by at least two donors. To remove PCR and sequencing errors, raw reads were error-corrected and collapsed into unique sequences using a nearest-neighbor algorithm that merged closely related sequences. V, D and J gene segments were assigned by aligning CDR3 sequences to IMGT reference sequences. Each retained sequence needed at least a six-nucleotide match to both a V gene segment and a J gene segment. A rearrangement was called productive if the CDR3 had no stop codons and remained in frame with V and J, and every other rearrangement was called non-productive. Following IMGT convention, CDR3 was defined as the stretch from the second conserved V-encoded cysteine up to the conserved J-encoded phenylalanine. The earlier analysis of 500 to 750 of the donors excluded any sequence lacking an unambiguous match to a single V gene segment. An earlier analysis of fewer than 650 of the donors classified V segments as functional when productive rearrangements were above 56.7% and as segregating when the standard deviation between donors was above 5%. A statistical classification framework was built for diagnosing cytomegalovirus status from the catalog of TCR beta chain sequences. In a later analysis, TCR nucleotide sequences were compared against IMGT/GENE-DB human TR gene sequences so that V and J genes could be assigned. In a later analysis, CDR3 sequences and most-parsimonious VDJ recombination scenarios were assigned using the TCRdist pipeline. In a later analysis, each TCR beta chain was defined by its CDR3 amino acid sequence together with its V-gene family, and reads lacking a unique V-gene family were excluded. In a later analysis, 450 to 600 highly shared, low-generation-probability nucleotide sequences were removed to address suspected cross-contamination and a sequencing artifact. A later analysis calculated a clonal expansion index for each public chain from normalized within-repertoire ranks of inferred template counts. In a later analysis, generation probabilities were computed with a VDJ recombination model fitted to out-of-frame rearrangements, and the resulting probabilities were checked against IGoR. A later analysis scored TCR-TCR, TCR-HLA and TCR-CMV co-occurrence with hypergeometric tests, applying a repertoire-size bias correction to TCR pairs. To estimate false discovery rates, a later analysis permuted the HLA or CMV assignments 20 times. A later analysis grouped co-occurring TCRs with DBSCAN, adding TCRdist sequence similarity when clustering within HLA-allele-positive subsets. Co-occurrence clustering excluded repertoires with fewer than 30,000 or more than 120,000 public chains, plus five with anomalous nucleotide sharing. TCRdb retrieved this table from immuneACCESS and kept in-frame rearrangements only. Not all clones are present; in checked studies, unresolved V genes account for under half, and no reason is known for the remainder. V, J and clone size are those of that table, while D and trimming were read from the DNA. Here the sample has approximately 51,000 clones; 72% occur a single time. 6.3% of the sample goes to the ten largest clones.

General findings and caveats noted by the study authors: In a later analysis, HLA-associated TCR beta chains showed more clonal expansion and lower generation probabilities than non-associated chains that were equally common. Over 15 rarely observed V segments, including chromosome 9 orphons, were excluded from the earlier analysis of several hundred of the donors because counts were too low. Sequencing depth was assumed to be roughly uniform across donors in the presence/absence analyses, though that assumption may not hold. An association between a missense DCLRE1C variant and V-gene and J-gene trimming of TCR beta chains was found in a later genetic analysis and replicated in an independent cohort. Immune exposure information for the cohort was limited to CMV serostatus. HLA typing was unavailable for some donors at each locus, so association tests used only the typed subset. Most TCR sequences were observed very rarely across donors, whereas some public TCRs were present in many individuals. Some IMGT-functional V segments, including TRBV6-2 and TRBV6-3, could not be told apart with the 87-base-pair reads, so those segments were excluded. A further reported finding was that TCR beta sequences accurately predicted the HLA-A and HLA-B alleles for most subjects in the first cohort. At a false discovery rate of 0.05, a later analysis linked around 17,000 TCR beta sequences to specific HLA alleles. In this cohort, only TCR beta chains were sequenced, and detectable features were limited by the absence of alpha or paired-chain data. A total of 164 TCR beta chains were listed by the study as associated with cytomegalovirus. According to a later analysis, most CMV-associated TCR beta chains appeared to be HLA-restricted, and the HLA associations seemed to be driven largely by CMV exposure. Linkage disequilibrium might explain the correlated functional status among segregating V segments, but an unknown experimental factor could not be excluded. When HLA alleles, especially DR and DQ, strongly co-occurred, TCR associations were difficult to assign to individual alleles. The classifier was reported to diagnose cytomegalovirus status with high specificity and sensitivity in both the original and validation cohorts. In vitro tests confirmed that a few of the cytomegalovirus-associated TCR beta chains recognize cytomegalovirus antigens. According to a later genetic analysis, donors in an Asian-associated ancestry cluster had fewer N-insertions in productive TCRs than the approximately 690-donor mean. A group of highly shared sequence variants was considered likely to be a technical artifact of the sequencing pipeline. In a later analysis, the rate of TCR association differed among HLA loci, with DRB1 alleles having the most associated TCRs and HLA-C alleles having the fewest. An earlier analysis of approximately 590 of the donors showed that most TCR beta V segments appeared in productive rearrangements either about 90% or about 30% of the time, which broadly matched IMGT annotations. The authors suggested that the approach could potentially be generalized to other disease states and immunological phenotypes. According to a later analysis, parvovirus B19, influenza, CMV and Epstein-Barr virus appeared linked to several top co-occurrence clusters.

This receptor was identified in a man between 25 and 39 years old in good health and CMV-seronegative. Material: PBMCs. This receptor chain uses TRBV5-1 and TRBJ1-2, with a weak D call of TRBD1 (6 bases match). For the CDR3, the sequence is CASSLDGGADYGYTF. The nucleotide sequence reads TGCGCCAGCAGCTTGGATGGGGGGGCGGACTATGGCTACACCTTC.